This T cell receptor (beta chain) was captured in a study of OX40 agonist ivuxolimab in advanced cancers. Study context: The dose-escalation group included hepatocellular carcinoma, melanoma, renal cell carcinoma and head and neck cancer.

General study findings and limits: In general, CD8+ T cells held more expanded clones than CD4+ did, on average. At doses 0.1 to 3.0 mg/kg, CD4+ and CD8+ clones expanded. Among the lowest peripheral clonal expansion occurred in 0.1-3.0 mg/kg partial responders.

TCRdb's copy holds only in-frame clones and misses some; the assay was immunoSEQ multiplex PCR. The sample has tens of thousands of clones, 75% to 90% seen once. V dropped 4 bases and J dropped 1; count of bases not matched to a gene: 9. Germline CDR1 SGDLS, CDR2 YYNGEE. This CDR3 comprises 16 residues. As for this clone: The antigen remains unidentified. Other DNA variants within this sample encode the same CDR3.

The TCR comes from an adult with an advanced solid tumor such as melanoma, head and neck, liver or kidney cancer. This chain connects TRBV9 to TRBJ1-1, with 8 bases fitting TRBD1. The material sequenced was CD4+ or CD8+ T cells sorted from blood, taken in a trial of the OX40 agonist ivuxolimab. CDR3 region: CASSNRLGTGNTEAFF. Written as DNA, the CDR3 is TGTGCCAGCAGCAATCGCTTGGGGACAGGGAACACTGAAGCTTTCTTT.